These 30 T cell receptor beta chains originate from one sample sequenced in a study of blood T cells in healthy people across ages. Together with a sample-barcoded 5' primer, a J-beta primer mix was included in a second PCR lasting 7 to 11 cycles. One entry per CDR3 protein, called by TCRdb with MiXCR from the 5' RACE reads. The sample has 550,000 to 700,000 distinct CDR3 sequences, 27% seen once. What was sequenced was blood. The receptors shown here come from an older woman in good health.

This clonotype appeared a few times. The CDR3 here is CASSLTPTPVNTQYF. CDR3 nucleotide sequence: TGCGCCAGCAGCCTTACACCCACCCCGGTGAATACGCAGTATTTT. The genes are TRBV4-3 and TRBJ2-3; no clear D gene. Trimming stripped 4 bases from V and 7 bases from J, with 18 bases between. This CDR3 spans 15 amino acids. CDR1 and CDR2 (germline): LGHNA, YSLEER.

The chain is built from TRBV18 and TRBJ1-3; no reliable D call. The germline V gene has CDR1 KGHSH and CDR2 LQKENI. The CDR3 is made up of 12 amino acids. The ends were cut back, 4 bases at V and 9 bases at J, with 10 bases in the middle. CDR3 DNA sequence: TGTGCCAGCTCACTATTAAGTGGCACCATATATTTT. Encoded protein: CASSLLSGTIYF.

This sequence joins TRBV11-3 and TRBJ1-2, with 9 nucleotides matching TRBD1. The junction had 3 bases not matched to a gene; V was cut back by 4 bases and J by 0 bases. CDR3 length: 15 amino acids. CDR1 and CDR2 from the germline V gene are SGHNT and YENEEA. The CDR3 region is CASSSWTGANYGYTF. CDR3 DNA sequence: TGTGCCAGCAGCTCCTGGACAGGGGCTAACTATGGCTACACCTTC.

This chain connects TRBV5-1 to TRBJ1-6, with 8 positions matching TRBD1. Germline V gene lookup returns CDR1 SGHRS and CDR2 YFSETQ. V dropped 6 bases and J dropped 10; count of bases not matched to a gene: 9. This CDR3 is 14 amino acids long. CDR3 sequence reads: CASNPGTGESPLHF. DNA for the CDR3: TGCGCCAGCAACCCTGGGACAGGAGAATCACCCCTCCACTTT.

This chain links TRBV20-1 with TRBJ2-7, with 8 nucleotides matching TRBD2. J was trimmed by 0 bases and V by 1 base; bases with no gene match: 20. This CDR3 has 20 amino acids. Germline V lookup: CDR1 DFQATT, CDR2 SNEGSKA (reference sequence). CDR3 DNA: TGCAGTGCTAGAGCATTGCCTCGGGGTGGGATAGCGGGGAGCTCCTACGAGCAGTACTTC. It yields the protein CSARALPRGGIAGSSYEQYF.

CDR3 amino acids: CASSWRSGRGTEAFF. CDR3 coding DNA: TGTGCCAGCAGTTGGCGCTCTGGGAGGGGCACTGAAGCTTTCTTT. V and J are TRBV27 and TRBJ1-1; D may be TRBD1 (5 bases). Deletions cut 4 bases from V and 4 bases from J, with 16 bases between. Per the germline V gene, CDR1 is MNHEY and CDR2 is SMNVEV (reference sequence). This CDR3 contains 15 residues.

This clonotype has at least ten counts. The CDR3 nucleotides are TGTGCCAGCAGTGACTCGCTGGGCCAAGAGACCCAGTACTTC. This gives the protein CASSDSLGQETQYF. The chain uses TRBV6-1 and TRBJ2-5; D not certain. Germline CDR1 MNHNS, CDR2 SASEGT. Trimming took 3 bases from V and 1 from J, leaving 9 bases between them. The CDR3 is made up of 14 amino acids.

This clonotype was seen a handful of times. The chain joins TRBV4-2 to TRBJ2-1; perhaps TRBD1 as D (5 bases). V was trimmed by 3 bases and J by 6 bases, leaving 15 bases between them. This CDR3 region has 15 residues. CDR1 and CDR2 from the germline V gene are LGHNA and YNFKEQ. This CDR3 reads CASSQDKGRSNEQFF. The CDR3 DNA reads TGTGCCAGCAGCCAGGACAAAGGACGGAGCAATGAGCAGTTCTTC.

The J gene is TRBJ2-4, the V gene TRBV5-1; 8 bases agree with TRBD1. Germline V lookup: CDR1 SGHRS, CDR2 YFSETQ. This CDR3 contains 13 residues. Trimming at V came to 3 bases and at J to 9 bases, leaving 5 bases not matched to a gene. CDR3 coding DNA: TGCGCCAGCAGCTATGGACAGGGTGGCATTCAGTACTTC. Protein product: CASSYGQGGIQYF.

Comment on this clonotype: At one end, the junction sequence differs from germline, possibly due to a read error. The chain combines TRBV9 with TRBJ2-2, with 7 bases that match TRBD1. The V gene's germline CDR1 is SGDLS and CDR2 YYNGEE. CDR3 length: 15 amino acids. CDR3 DNA: TGTGTCAGCAGCCCGGCTGGGACAGTCACCGGGGAGCTGTTCTTT. Its protein product is CVSSPAGTVTGELFF. The full variable domain, with the rest looked up from reference TRBV9 and TRBJ2-2, is DSGVTQTPKHLITATGQRVTLRCSPRSGDLSVYWYQQSLDQGLQFLIQYYNGEERAKGNILERFSAQQFPDLHSELNLSSLELGDSALYFCVSSPAGTVTGELFFGEGSRLTVL.

The rearrangement uses TRBV6-1 and TRBJ2-3; TRBD2 matches 14 bases. The CDR3 has 18 amino acids. V shed 11 bases and J 0 bases; nucleotides not matched to a gene: 13. CDR1 and CDR2 from the germline V gene are MNHNS and SASEGT. CDR3 coding DNA: TGTGCCTCCCGGCAGGGGACTAGCGGGGGCTACAGCACAGATACGCAGTATTTT. The encoded protein is CASRQGTSGGYSTDTQYF.

The chain joins TRBV4-2 to TRBJ2-7; 10 bases map to TRBD2. V shed 1 base, J shed 6 bases, and the junction held 15 bases outside the gene matches. The CDR3 covers 18 residues. Germline values: CDR1 LGHNA, CDR2 YNFKEQ. CDR3 residues: CASSQVSPSGGAQSEQYF. The CDR3 DNA is TGTGCCAGCAGCCAAGTTTCACCCAGCGGGGGGGCCCAGAGCGAGCAGTACTTC.

In this sample, this clonotype turned up a few times. V is TRBV6-2 or TRBV6-3 and J is TRBJ2-7; D not resolved. The V and J ends lost 7 bases and 3 bases respectively, with 16 bases between them. Germline V gene data show CDR1 as MNHEY and CDR2 as SVGEGT. The CDR3 covers 14 residues. The CDR3: CASTKDRNRYEQYF. CDR3 DNA sequence: TGTGCCAGCACCAAGGACCGGAATCGCTACGAGCAGTACTTC.

As for this clonotype: The CDR3 does not close with the conserved phenylalanine or tryptophan, likely indicating a read error. This chain connects TRBV10-3 to TRBJ2-5; D may be TRBD2 (5 bases). This CDR3 contains 12 residues. Between the trimmed V and J ends, which lost 4 bases and 8 bases, there was a span of 11 bases. Per germline, CDR1 ENHRY and CDR2 SYGVKD. The DNA of the CDR3 is TGTGCCATCAGTGGATCCGGGGAAACCCAGTACTAC. This codes for CAISGSGETQYY.

V usage is TRBV20-1 and J usage is TRBJ2-5, with TRBD2 matching 7 bases. V lost 4 bases, J lost 2 bases, and 13 bases stayed unmatched. Germline CDR1 and CDR2: DFQATT and SNEGSKA (reference sequence). CDR3 length equals 16 residues. Here the CDR3 DNA reads TGCAGTGCTATCCCTTCCGGGCTAGCGGCTCAAGAGACCCAGTACTTC. Translating gives CSAIPSGLAAQETQYF.

This rearrangement joins TRBV4-3 to TRBJ2-1, with TRBD2 matching 9 bases. This CDR3 contains 15 residues. Germline loops: CDR1 LGHNA, CDR2 YSLEER. Trimming at V came to 1 base and at J to 9 bases, leaving 7 bases not matched to a gene. The CDR3 DNA is TGCGCCAGCAGCCAAGGCGGGCGGGGGGGCGCTGAGCAGTTCTTC. Its protein product is CASSQGGRGGAEQFF.

The V gene is TRBV20-1, the J gene TRBJ2-3, with TRBD1 matching 9 bases. Looked up from germline, CDR1 is DFQATT and CDR2 is SNEGSKA (reference sequence). This CDR3 is 15 amino acids long. Trimming removed 3 bases from V and 2 bases from J; junction bases left unmatched: 6. In DNA, the CDR3 is TGCAGTGCTAGGAAGGGGGACAGGGACACAGATACGCAGTATTTT. Protein sequence: CSARKGDRDTDTQYF.

This clonotype was found a few times. V is TRBV7-9 and J is TRBJ1-4, with 10 bases lining up with TRBD1. Germline CDR1 is SEHNR and CDR2 is FQNEAQ (reference sequence). The CDR3 runs to 15 residues. V was pared by 4 bases and J by 7 bases, with 6 bases of the junction left unmatched. The DNA for the CDR3 is TGTGCCAGCAGCTCTGACAGGGGGCGCTTTGAAAAACTGTTTTTT. It translates to CASSSDRGRFEKLFF.

The chain has TRBV7-2 and TRBJ1-6; no reliable D call. With 1 base removed from V and 9 bases from J, the gap between germline ends came to 16 bases. The CDR3 loop spans 16 amino acids. Germline assignment: CDR1 SGHTA and CDR2 FQGNSA. CDR3 amino acids: CASSLEGPTLGSPLHF. The CDR3 nucleotides are TGTGCCAGCAGCTTAGAGGGTCCAACGCTGGGTTCACCCCTCCACTTT.

This clonotype was seen more than once but under ten times. The gene calls are TRBV18 and TRBJ2-2; D ambiguous. This CDR3 contains 15 residues. Germline lookup yields CDR1 KGHSH and CDR2 LQKENI. V shed 4 bases and J shed 3 bases, with 12 bases lying between them. Here the CDR3 DNA reads TGTGCCAGCTCACTCTTACCGCGAGACACCGGGGAGCTGTTTTTT. Its translation: CASSLLPRDTGELFF.

This clonotype was detected a few times. The V call is TRBV18, the J call TRBJ2-6; D is ambiguous. The V and J ends lost 2 bases and 0 bases respectively, with 11 bases between them. The CDR3 is 17 residues long. CDR1 is KGHSH and CDR2 is LQKENI in the germline V gene. In DNA form, the CDR3 reads TGTGCCAGCTCACCATACATCCCTAGCTCTGGGGCCAACGTCCTGACTTTC. Its translation: CASSPYIPSSGANVLTF.

The chain recombines TRBV5-1 with TRBJ2-3; TRBD1 matches 9 bases. CDR1 is SGHRS and CDR2 is YFSETQ in the germline V gene. The trim removed 2 bases at V and 2 bases at J, leaving 3 bases unmatched. This CDR3 is 15 amino acids long. The CDR3 bases are TGCGCCAGCAGCTTTAGGACAGGGGTCACAGATACGCAGTATTTT. Translated: CASSFRTGVTDTQYF.

This clonotype was found a few times. The CDR3, as DNA: TGTGCCAGCAGCCAAGGGATAGGAGCCTACGAGCAGTACTTC. Its protein product is CASSQGIGAYEQYF. V is TRBV4-2 and J is TRBJ2-5; no firm D call. The J call is in doubt because the DNA end fits TRBJ2-7 better. In germline, CDR1 is LGHNA, CDR2 YNFKEQ. The CDR3 contains 14 residues.

This clonotype turned up a few times. The chain uses TRBV20-1 and TRBJ2-7; D perhaps matches TRBD1 (7 bases). Looked up from germline, CDR1 is DFQATT and CDR2 is SNEGSKA (reference sequence). Trimming took 0 bases from V and 1 from J, leaving 13 bases between them. The CDR3 runs 15 residues. The CDR3 protein is CSARDRQGGSYEQYF. In DNA, the CDR3 is TGCAGTGCTAGAGATCGGCAGGGGGGTTCCTACGAGCAGTACTTC.

V usage is TRBV21-1 and J usage is TRBJ2-5. TRBV21-1 is listed as a pseudogene. This CDR3 spans 15 amino acids. CDR3 region: CASSKNLSEQETQYF. CDR3 DNA: TGTGCCAGCAGCAAAAATTTATCGGAACAAGAGACCCAGTACTTC.

With respect to this clonotype: Germline is not matched at one junction end, which may reflect a read error. The genes are TRBV11-2 and TRBJ1-2; 10 bases match TRBD1. The CDR3 extends over 15 amino acids. CDR1 and CDR2 from the germline V gene are SGHAT and FQNNGV. The CDR3 loop is CAGSLASGTGDGYTF. The CDR3 DNA reads TGTGCCGGCAGCTTAGCGTCCGGGACAGGGGATGGCTACACCTTC.

The chain couples TRBV20-1 to TRBJ1-3; no firm D call. The germline V and J ends were trimmed by 3 bases and 0 bases, with 9 bases remaining between them. CDR3 size: 14 residues. Germline CDR1 is DFQATT and CDR2 is SNEGSKA (reference sequence). The CDR3 coding sequence is TGCAGTGCTAGTAACCCGCGCTCTGGAAACACCATATATTTT. This encodes CSASNPRSGNTIYF.

V is TRBV20-1 and J is TRBJ2-1; D may be TRBD2 (5 bases). V was shortened by 3 bases and J by 6 bases, with 12 bases between the two germline ends. The CDR3 runs 13 residues. Germline values: CDR1 DFQATT, CDR2 SNEGSKA (reference sequence). CDR3 residues: CSASFAGANEQFF. The DNA for the CDR3 is TGCAGTGCTAGTTTTGCGGGCGCCAATGAGCAGTTCTTC.

A single count supports this clonotype. The chain links TRBV6-5 to TRBJ1-1; D is unclear. Germline V gene data show CDR1 as MNHEY and CDR2 as SVGAGI. Trimming took 11 bases from V and 1 from J, leaving 8 bases between them. The CDR3 has 11 amino acids. The CDR3 sequence: CAVRGNTEAFF. The CDR3 DNA sequence: TGTGCCGTACGGGGGAACACTGAAGCTTTCTTT.

This clonotype was seen more than once but under ten times. The chain links TRBV5-6 to TRBJ1-4; D is perhaps TRBD1 (6 bases). The germline V gene encodes CDR1 SGHDT and CDR2 YYEEEE. This CDR3 contains 12 residues. V gave up 2 bases and J gave up 13 bases, with 12 bases separating them. The CDR3 reads CASSLLQGGLFF. CDR3 coding DNA: TGTGCCAGCAGCTTACTACAGGGTGGACTGTTTTTT.